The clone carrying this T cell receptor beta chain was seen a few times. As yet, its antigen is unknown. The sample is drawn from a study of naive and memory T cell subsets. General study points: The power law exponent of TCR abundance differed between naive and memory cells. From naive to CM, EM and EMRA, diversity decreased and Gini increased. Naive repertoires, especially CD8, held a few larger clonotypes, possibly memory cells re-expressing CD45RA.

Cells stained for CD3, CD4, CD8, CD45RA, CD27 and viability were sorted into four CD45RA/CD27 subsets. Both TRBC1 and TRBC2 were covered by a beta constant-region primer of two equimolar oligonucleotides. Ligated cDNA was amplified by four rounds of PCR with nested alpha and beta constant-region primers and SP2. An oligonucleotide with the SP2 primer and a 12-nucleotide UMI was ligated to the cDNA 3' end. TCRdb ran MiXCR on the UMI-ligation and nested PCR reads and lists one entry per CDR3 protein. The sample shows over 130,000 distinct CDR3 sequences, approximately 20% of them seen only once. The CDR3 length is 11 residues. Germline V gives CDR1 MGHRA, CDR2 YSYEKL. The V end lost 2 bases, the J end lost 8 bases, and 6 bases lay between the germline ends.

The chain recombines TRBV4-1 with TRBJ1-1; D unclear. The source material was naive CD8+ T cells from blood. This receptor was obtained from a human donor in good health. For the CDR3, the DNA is TGCGCCAGCAGCCAAAGCCAGGAAGCTTTCTTT. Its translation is CASSQSQEAFF.